This passage covers 7 T cell receptor beta chains from one sample sequenced in a study of blood T cell repertoires in COVID-19. Libraries were prepared by immunoSEQ multiplex PCR; TCRdb keeps only in-frame clonotypes and omits some of them. Altogether a few hundred thousand clones are present, around 91% being singletons, with the ten largest covering about 1%. Sequenced sample: PBMCs or T cells enriched from blood (not recorded which). These receptor sequences come from a man between 18 and 35 years old who had recovered from COVID-19.

The rearrangement uses TRBV19 and TRBJ2-7, with 14 bases matching TRBD2. CDR1 and CDR2 (germline): LNHDA, SQIVND (reference sequence). After removal of 4 bases from V and 0 bases from J, the junction contained 5 bases not matched to a gene. This CDR3 is 17 amino acids long. The CDR3 loop is CASSRTGTSGSSYEQYF. The CDR3 DNA sequence: TGTGCCAGTAGTAGAACTGGGACTAGCGGGAGCTCCTACGAGCAGTACTTC.

The chain links TRBV6-5 to TRBJ1-2; D is unclear. CDR3 length equals 16 residues. Germline V gene lookup returns CDR1 MNHEY and CDR2 SVGAGI. Trimming took off 0 bases at V and 4 bases at J, with 15 bases between the two ends. The CDR3 DNA follows: TGTGCCAGCAGTTACTCGGTGCAGTCCTCGGGCTATGGCTACACCTTC. It specifies CASSYSVQSSGYGYTF.

The chain couples TRBV29-1 to TRBJ2-3; D ambiguous. The V end lost 4 bases, the J end lost 4 bases, and 15 bases lay between the germline ends. CDR3 length: 14 residues. In germline, CDR1 is SQVTM, CDR2 ANQGSEA. CDR3 sequence reads: CSVGLSEDADTQYF. Written as DNA, the CDR3 is TGCAGCGTTGGGTTGTCTGAGGATGCAGATACGCAGTATTTT.

V and J are TRBV11-1 and TRBJ1-1, with D uncertain. This CDR3 is 13 amino acids long. The V gene lost 5 bases and the J gene lost 10 bases, with 17 bases spanning the gap. Germline V lookup: CDR1 SGHAT, CDR2 FQDESV (reference sequence). The CDR3 reads CASSRVDGFGAFF. The CDR3 nucleotides are TGTGCCAGCAGCCGGGTCGATGGTTTTGGAGCTTTCTTT.

CDR3 nucleotide sequence: TGTGCCAGCAGCCTCCGCGGGCCCACAGGGGCCGGCTACACCTTC. Translation gives CASSLRGPTGAGYTF. The genes are TRBV7-2 and TRBJ1-2; 7 bases match TRBD1. Losses at the gene ends were 5 bases for V and 8 bases for J; bases not matched to a gene: 14. The V gene's germline CDR1 is SGHTA and CDR2 FQGNSA. The CDR3 sequence is 15 residues long.

This chain links TRBV7-3 with TRBJ2-2; tentatively, D is TRBD2 (5 bases). Trimming shortened V by 6 bases and J by 0 bases, and 11 bases separated the two germline ends. Germline V gives CDR1 SGHTA, CDR2 FQGTGA. The CDR3 is 15 amino acids. The CDR3 bases are TGTGCCAGCAGTATAGACTACGCGAACACCGGGGAGCTGTTTTTT. Its protein is CASSIDYANTGELFF.

This sequence joins TRBV9 and TRBJ2-1; 8 bases are a match to TRBD1. Germline assignment: CDR1 SGDLS and CDR2 YYNGEE. V trimming: 0 bases; J trimming: 5 bases; junction bases outside the gene matches: 13. This CDR3 contains 18 residues. CDR3 residues: CASSVGSVARGLNNEQFF. Written as DNA, the CDR3 is TGTGCCAGCAGCGTAGGTTCGGTGGCCAGGGGGCTTAACAATGAGCAGTTCTTC.